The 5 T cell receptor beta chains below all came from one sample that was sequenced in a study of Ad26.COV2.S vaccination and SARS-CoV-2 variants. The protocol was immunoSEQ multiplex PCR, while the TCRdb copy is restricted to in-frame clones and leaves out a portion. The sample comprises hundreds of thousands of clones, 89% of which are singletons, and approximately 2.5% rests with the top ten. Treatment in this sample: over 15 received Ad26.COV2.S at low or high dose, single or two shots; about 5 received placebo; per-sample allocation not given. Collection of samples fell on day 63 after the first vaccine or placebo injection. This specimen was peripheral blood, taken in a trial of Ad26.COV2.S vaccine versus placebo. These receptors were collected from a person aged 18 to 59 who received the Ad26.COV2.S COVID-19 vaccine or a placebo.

The CDR3, as DNA: TGTGCCAGCAGTTCCACCGGCAGAGAGCAAGAGACCCAGTACTTC. It translates to CASSSTGREQETQYF. This rearrangement joins TRBV27 to TRBJ2-5; D gene uncertain. The CDR3 totals 15 residues. Germline CDR1 is MNHEY and CDR2 is SMNVEV (reference sequence). Between the trimmed V and J ends, which lost 4 bases and 2 bases, there was a span of 14 bases.

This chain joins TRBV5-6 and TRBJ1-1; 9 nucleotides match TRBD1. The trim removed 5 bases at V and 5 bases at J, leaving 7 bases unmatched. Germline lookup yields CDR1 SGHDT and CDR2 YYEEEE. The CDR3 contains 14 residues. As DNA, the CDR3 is TGTGCCAGCAGACAGGGGGCGCGGTGGACTGAAGCTTTCTTT. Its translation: CASRQGARWTEAFF. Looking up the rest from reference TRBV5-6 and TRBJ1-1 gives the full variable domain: DAGVTQSPTHLIKTRGQQVTLRCSPKSGHDTVSWYQQALGQGPQFIFQYYEEEERQRGNFPDRFSGHQFPNYSSELNVNALLLGDSALYLCASRQGARWTEAFFGQGTRLTVV.

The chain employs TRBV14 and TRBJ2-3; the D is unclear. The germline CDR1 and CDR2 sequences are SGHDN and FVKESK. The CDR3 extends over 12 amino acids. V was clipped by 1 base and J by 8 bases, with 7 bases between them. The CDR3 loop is CASSQGDLTQYF. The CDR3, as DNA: TGTGCCAGCAGCCAAGGAGATCTTACGCAGTATTTT. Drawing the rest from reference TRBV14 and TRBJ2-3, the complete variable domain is EAGVTQFPSHSVIEKGQTVTLRCDPISGHDNLYWYRRVMGKEIKFLLHFVKESKQDESGMPNNRFLAERTGGTYSTLKVQPAELEDSGVYFCASSQGDLTQYFGPGTRLTVL.

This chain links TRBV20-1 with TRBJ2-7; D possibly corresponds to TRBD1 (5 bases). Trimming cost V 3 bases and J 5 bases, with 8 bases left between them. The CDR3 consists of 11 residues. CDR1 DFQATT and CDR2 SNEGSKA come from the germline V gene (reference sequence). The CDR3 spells CSASLGHEQYF. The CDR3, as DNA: TGCAGTGCTAGTCTGGGGCACGAGCAGTACTTC.

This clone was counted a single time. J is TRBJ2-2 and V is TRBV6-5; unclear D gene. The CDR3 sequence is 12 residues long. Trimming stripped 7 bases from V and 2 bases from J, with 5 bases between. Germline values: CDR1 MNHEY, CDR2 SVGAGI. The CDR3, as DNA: TGTGCCAGCAAAAGTAACACCGGGGAGCTGTTTTTT. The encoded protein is CASKSNTGELFF.